The rows below give T cell receptor beta chains drawn from one sample of a study of cytomegalovirus exposure and HLA in healthy donors. Sequenced by immunoSEQ multiplex PCR; TCRdb stores in-frame clones only, minus some. The sample shows some 130,000 clones, approximately 80% of them seen only once. Material for sequencing was PBMCs. The receptors shown here come from a man aged 18 to 30 in good health and CMV-seronegative. Both conserved end residues are part of each CDR3. D genes are given only for firm matches. Some rows mark clone size as missing; the rest say once, few, many or name a class of expanded clone.

len: 16; j_gene: TRBJ1-2; v_gene: TRBV27; d_gene: NA; abundance: NA; CDR3aa: CASSYSGAPGHRGYTF; CDR3nt: TGTGCCAGCAGCTACTCAGGAGCCCCCGGACACAGGGGCTACACCTTC
len: 16; j_gene: TRBJ1-6; v_gene: TRBV5-1; d_gene: NA; abundance: NA; CDR3aa: CASSLDRVENNSPLHF; CDR3nt: TGCGCCAGCAGCTTGGACAGGGTAGAAAATAATTCACCCCTCCACTTT
len: 13; j_gene: TRBJ1-2; v_gene: TRBV5-5; d_gene: NA; abundance: NA; CDR3aa: CASRNRSTNGYTF; CDR3nt: TGTGCCAGCAGAAACAGGAGTACCAATGGCTACACCTTC
len: 15; j_gene: TRBJ2-3; v_gene: TRBV2; d_gene: TRBD1; abundance: NA; CDR3aa: CASSSGQGKMDTQYF; CDR3nt: TGTGCCAGCAGTAGCGGACAGGGGAAGATGGATACGCAGTATTTT
len: 14; j_gene: TRBJ2-7; v_gene: TRBV5-5; d_gene: NA; abundance: NA; CDR3aa: CASSPASGQNEQYF; CDR3nt: TGTGCCAGCAGCCCCGCATCTGGGCAGAACGAGCAGTACTTC
len: 18; j_gene: TRBJ2-5; v_gene: TRBV5-1; d_gene: NA; abundance: NA; CDR3aa: CASSLPSRDSRIQETQYF; CDR3nt: TGCGCCAGCAGCTTACCCTCCCGGGACTCCCGGATCCAAGAGACCCAGTACTTC
len: 14; j_gene: TRBJ2-5; v_gene: TRBV6-5; d_gene: NA; abundance: NA; CDR3aa: CASSYSRLLETQYF; CDR3nt: TGTGCCAGCAGTTACTCGAGACTCTTAGAGACCCAGTACTTC
len: 17; j_gene: TRBJ1-1; v_gene: TRBV4-3; d_gene: NA; abundance: NA; CDR3aa: CSSSQSRGGSMDTEAFF; CDR3nt: TGCTCCAGCAGCCAGTCCCGAGGTGGTTCTATGGACACTGAAGCTTTCTTT
len: 17; j_gene: TRBJ2-3; v_gene: TRBV10-2; d_gene: TRBD2; abundance: once; CDR3aa: CASSEDMSGGSTDTQYF; CDR3nt: TGCGCCAGCAGTGAGGATATGAGCGGGGGGAGTACAGATACGCAGTATTTT
len: 15; j_gene: TRBJ2-3; v_gene: TRBV9; d_gene: NA; abundance: NA; CDR3aa: CASSGRGGSTDTQYF; CDR3nt: TGTGCCAGCAGCGGGAGGGGGGGGTCTACAGATACGCAGTATTTT
len: 16; j_gene: TRBJ2-3; v_gene: TRBV2; d_gene: NA; abundance: NA; CDR3aa: CASSAVPSRSTDTQYF; CDR3nt: TGTGCCAGCAGTGCGGTCCCTAGCCGAAGCACAGATACGCAGTATTTT
len: 17; j_gene: TRBJ1-1; v_gene: TRBV7-8; d_gene: TRBD1; abundance: NA; CDR3aa: CASSTTGGTRIELFAFF; CDR3nt: TGTGCCAGCAGTACCACAGGGGGTACGCGTATCGAATTGTTTGCTTTCTTT
len: 14; j_gene: TRBJ2-7; v_gene: TRBV18; d_gene: TRBD1; abundance: NA; CDR3aa: CASSPDRETYEQYF; CDR3nt: TGTGCCAGCTCACCGGACAGGGAAACCTACGAGCAGTACTTC
len: 15; j_gene: TRBJ1-2; v_gene: TRBV6-5; d_gene: TRBD1; abundance: NA; CDR3aa: CASQGWAGGPGGYTF; CDR3nt: TGTGCCAGCCAGGGATGGGCAGGGGGCCCTGGTGGCTACACCTTC
len: 15; j_gene: TRBJ2-3; v_gene: TRBV9; d_gene: TRBD2; abundance: NA; CDR3aa: CASSVSGGARDTQYF; CDR3nt: TGTGCCAGCAGCGTTAGCGGGGGGGCGCGGGATACGCAGTATTTT
len: 15; j_gene: TRBJ2-3; v_gene: TRBV7-6; d_gene: NA; abundance: NA; CDR3aa: CASSLSDSSTDTQYF; CDR3nt: TGTGCCAGCAGCTTGTCGGACAGTAGCACAGATACGCAGTATTTT
len: 15; j_gene: TRBJ1-2; v_gene: TRBV9; d_gene: NA; abundance: once; CDR3aa: CASSVGQGTFYGYTF; CDR3nt: TGTGCCAGCAGCGTAGGGCAGGGAACCTTTTATGGCTACACCTTC
len: 11; j_gene: TRBJ1-2; v_gene: TRBV6-1; d_gene: NA; abundance: NA; CDR3aa: CASQTSYGYTF; CDR3nt: TGTGCCAGTCAAACAAGTTATGGCTACACCTTC
len: 17; j_gene: TRBJ2-1; v_gene: TRBV5-8; d_gene: NA; abundance: once; CDR3aa: CASSPSRGGQGWNEQFF; CDR3nt: TGTGCCAGCAGCCCTAGCCGGGGGGGACAGGGATGGAATGAGCAGTTCTTC
len: 16; j_gene: TRBJ1-1; v_gene: TRBV5-4; d_gene: NA; abundance: NA; CDR3aa: CASSLYGGGGNTEAFF; CDR3nt: TGTGCCAGCAGCCTCTATGGGGGGGGCGGGAACACTGAAGCTTTCTTT
len: 16; j_gene: TRBJ2-1; v_gene: TRBV5-1; d_gene: TRBD1; abundance: NA; CDR3aa: CASSPPRTGSYNEQFF; CDR3nt: TGCGCCAGCAGCCCCCCCCGGACAGGGTCCTACAATGAGCAGTTCTTC
len: 15; j_gene: TRBJ2-1; v_gene: TRBV19; d_gene: TRBD2; abundance: NA; CDR3aa: CASSNRTRRYNEQFF; CDR3nt: TGTGCCAGTAGTAACCGGACTAGAAGATACAATGAGCAGTTCTTC
len: 15; j_gene: TRBJ2-7; v_gene: TRBV9; d_gene: TRBD1; abundance: NA; CDR3aa: CASSAGDRVLYEQYF; CDR3nt: TGTGCCAGCAGCGCGGGGGACAGGGTCCTCTACGAGCAGTACTTC
len: 12; j_gene: TRBJ2-7; v_gene: TRBV5-6; d_gene: NA; abundance: NA; CDR3aa: CASSLQQGEQYF; CDR3nt: TGTGCCAGCAGCTTGCAACAGGGCGAGCAGTACTTC
len: 13; j_gene: TRBJ1-2; v_gene: TRBV15; d_gene: NA; abundance: NA; CDR3aa: CATSRDPGYGYTF; CDR3nt: TGTGCCACCAGCAGAGATCCAGGGTATGGCTACACCTTC
len: 16; j_gene: TRBJ2-7; v_gene: TRBV28; d_gene: TRBD1; abundance: NA; CDR3aa: CASSPTGARLRDEQYF; CDR3nt: TGTGCCAGCAGCCCGACAGGGGCCCGCTTGAGGGACGAGCAGTACTTC
len: 14; j_gene: TRBJ1-1; v_gene: TRBV2; d_gene: TRBD1; abundance: NA; CDR3aa: CASRAGTGGTEAFF; CDR3nt: TGTGCCAGCAGAGCCGGGACAGGGGGCACTGAAGCTTTCTTT
len: 13; j_gene: TRBJ2-7; v_gene: TRBV11-2; d_gene: NA; abundance: NA; CDR3aa: CASSLAATYEQYF; CDR3nt: TGTGCCAGCAGCTTGGCGGCGACCTACGAGCAGTACTTC
len: 14; j_gene: TRBJ1-5; v_gene: TRBV30; d_gene: TRBD1; abundance: NA; CDR3aa: CAWSGQGAGQPQHF; CDR3nt: TGTGCCTGGAGTGGACAGGGAGCAGGCCAGCCCCAGCATTTT
len: 15; j_gene: TRBJ1-1; v_gene: TRBV14; d_gene: NA; abundance: NA; CDR3aa: CASSHFGVENTEAFF; CDR3nt: TGTGCCAGCAGCCACTTCGGGGTAGAGAACACTGAAGCTTTCTTT
len: 16; j_gene: TRBJ2-1; v_gene: TRBV4-1; d_gene: TRBD2; abundance: NA; CDR3aa: CASSAQQRGVYNEQFF; CDR3nt: TGCGCCAGCAGCGCCCAACAGCGGGGGGTCTACAATGAGCAGTTCTTC
len: 16; j_gene: TRBJ1-2; v_gene: TRBV4-2; d_gene: NA; abundance: NA; CDR3aa: CASSQEKQQANYGYTF; CDR3nt: TGTGCCAGCAGCCAAGAAAAACAGCAGGCTAACTATGGCTACACCTTC
len: 12; j_gene: TRBJ2-7; v_gene: TRBV6-6; d_gene: NA; abundance: NA; CDR3aa: CASSYGFYEQYF; CDR3nt: TGTGCCAGCAGTTACGGCTTCTACGAGCAGTACTTC
len: 16; j_gene: TRBJ2-7; v_gene: TRBV5-3; d_gene: TRBD1; abundance: NA; CDR3aa: CARSSTETGKYYEQYF; CDR3nt: TGTGCCAGAAGCTCGACCGAGACAGGGAAGTACTACGAGCAGTACTTC
len: 13; j_gene: TRBJ1-1; v_gene: TRBV9; d_gene: NA; abundance: NA; CDR3aa: CASSLLGDTEAFF; CDR3nt: TGTGCCAGCAGCCTGTTAGGGGACACTGAAGCTTTCTTT
len: 15; j_gene: TRBJ1-3; v_gene: TRBV2; d_gene: NA; abundance: NA; CDR3aa: CASSQGPSSGNTIYF; CDR3nt: TGTGCCAGCAGTCAGGGGCCGAGCTCTGGAAACACCATATATTTT
len: 15; j_gene: TRBJ2-3; v_gene: TRBV27; d_gene: NA; abundance: NA; CDR3aa: CASSFLGTSTDTQYF; CDR3nt: TGTGCCAGCAGTTTCCTTGGGACTAGCACAGATACGCAGTATTTT
len: 15; j_gene: TRBJ1-2; v_gene: TRBV19; d_gene: NA; abundance: NA; CDR3aa: CASSIQVRANYGYTF; CDR3nt: TGTGCCAGTAGTATCCAAGTACGAGCTAACTATGGCTACACCTTC
len: 14; j_gene: TRBJ1-1; v_gene: TRBV18; d_gene: NA; abundance: NA; CDR3aa: CASSPRRVNTEAFF; CDR3nt: TGTGCCAGCTCACCGCGTCGGGTGAACACTGAAGCTTTCTTT
len: 15; j_gene: TRBJ1-6; v_gene: TRBV9; d_gene: NA; abundance: NA; CDR3aa: CASTLTGGYNSPLHF; CDR3nt: TGTGCCAGCACCCTAACGGGGGGCTATAATTCACCCCTCCACTTT
len: 13; j_gene: TRBJ2-5; v_gene: TRBV30; d_gene: TRBD2; abundance: NA; CDR3aa: CAQQPGGGETQYF; CDR3nt: TGTGCCCAGCAGCCTGGCGGGGGAGAGACCCAGTACTTC
len: 14; j_gene: TRBJ2-7; v_gene: TRBV15; d_gene: TRBD1; abundance: NA; CDR3aa: CATSSDRGQYEQYF; CDR3nt: TGTGCCACCAGCAGTGACAGGGGGCAATACGAGCAGTACTTC
len: 15; j_gene: TRBJ2-3; v_gene: TRBV5-1; d_gene: NA; abundance: NA; CDR3aa: CASSLGWTKTDTQYF; CDR3nt: TGCGCCAGCAGCTTGGGTTGGACAAAGACAGATACGCAGTATTTT
len: 15; j_gene: TRBJ1-2; v_gene: TRBV9; d_gene: NA; abundance: NA; CDR3aa: CASSAHTNANYGYTF; CDR3nt: TGTGCCAGCAGCGCGCACACGAACGCTAACTATGGCTACACCTTC
len: 14; j_gene: TRBJ1-1; v_gene: TRBV19; d_gene: NA; abundance: NA; CDR3aa: CASSISYQPREVFF; CDR3nt: TGTGCCAGTAGTATTTCATACCAGCCCAGGGAGGTTTTCTTT
len: 16; j_gene: TRBJ1-6; v_gene: TRBV4-3; d_gene: TRBD1; abundance: few; CDR3aa: CASSQHKTGSNSPLHF; CDR3nt: TGCGCCAGCAGCCAACATAAGACAGGGAGTAATTCACCCCTCCACTTT
len: 16; j_gene: TRBJ2-1; v_gene: TRBV9; d_gene: TRBD2; abundance: NA; CDR3aa: CASSVGISGGLNEQFF; CDR3nt: TGTGCCAGCAGCGTAGGCATTAGCGGGGGACTCAATGAGCAGTTCTTC